Below are 24 T cell receptor beta chains sequenced from a single sample in a study of OX40 agonist ivuxolimab in advanced cancers. Sequencing was performed with immunoSEQ multiplex PCR; in TCRdb, only in-frame clones are kept and a portion is missing. The data contain just under 100,000 clones, approximately 94% of them singletons. The sample consisted of CD4+ or CD8+ T cells sorted from blood, taken in a trial of the OX40 agonist ivuxolimab. Receptors originate from an adult with an advanced solid tumor such as melanoma, head and neck, liver or kidney cancer.

The chain employs TRBV7-8 and TRBJ1-5; TRBD1 aligns across 7 bases. The trim removed 2 bases at V and 5 bases at J, leaving 6 bases unmatched. This CDR3 comprises 15 residues. Per germline, CDR1 SGHVS and CDR2 FQNEAQ. The CDR3 protein is CASSLRGRGHQPQHF. The CDR3 nucleotides are TGTGCCAGCAGCTTAAGAGGGAGGGGGCATCAGCCCCAGCATTTT.

The chain combines TRBV29-1 with TRBJ1-2; no clear D gene. CDR3 size: 15 residues. Germline values: CDR1 SQVTM, CDR2 ANQGSEA. The V and J ends lost 4 bases and 0 bases respectively, with 15 bases between them. The CDR3 loop reads CSVVPRAVSNYGYTF. The CDR3 DNA sequence: TGCAGCGTTGTACCTCGGGCAGTATCTAACTATGGCTACACCTTC.

The CDR3 is CASREGTVTYEQYF. The CDR3 nucleotides are TGTGCCAGCCGCGAAGGGACGGTCACCTACGAGCAGTACTTC. The J gene is TRBJ2-7, the V gene TRBV7-2, with D perhaps assigned TRBD1 or TRBD2 (5 bases each). Germline CDR1 SGHTA, CDR2 FQGNSA. Between the trimmed V and J ends, which lost 8 bases and 2 bases, there was a span of 16 bases. The CDR3 length is 14 residues. Full variable domain (outside the CDR3, taken from reference TRBV7-2 and TRBJ2-7): GAGVSQSPSNKVTEKGKDVELRCDPISGHTALYWYRQSLGQGLEFLIYFQGNSAPDKSGLPSDRFSAERTGGSVSTLTIQRTQQEDSAVYLCASREGTVTYEQYFGPGTRLTVT.

V gene TRBV6-5 combines with J gene TRBJ1-1; D is uncertain. The length of the CDR3 is 14 residues. Germline V gene sequence: CDR1 MNHEY, CDR2 SVGAGI. Trimming removed 6 bases at V and 3 bases at J, with 14 bases between. DNA of the CDR3: TGTGCCAGCAGCCCGCCCCGGAGGTACACTGAAGCTTTCTTT. Protein sequence: CASSPPRRYTEAFF.

V is TRBV25-1 and J is TRBJ2-3; 7 bases agree with TRBD2. Per germline, CDR1 MGHDK and CDR2 SYGVNS. This CDR3 comprises 14 residues. J lost 4 bases, V lost 4 bases, and 5 bases had no gene match. CDR3 protein: CASSGRGVADTQYF. CDR3 bases: TGTGCCAGCAGTGGTCGGGGGGTTGCAGATACGCAGTATTTT.

This clone has a single count. The rearrangement joins TRBV7-9 to TRBJ2-2; 8 nucleotides agree with TRBD2. J gave up 4 bases and V 2 bases, and 6 bases lay outside the gene matches. Germline V CDR1 and CDR2: SEHNR, FQNEAQ (reference sequence). The length of the CDR3 is 16 residues. CDR3 sequence reads: CASSLIGRESTGELFF. The CDR3 DNA reads as TGTGCCAGCAGCTTAATCGGGAGGGAGAGCACCGGGGAGCTGTTTTTT.

The V and J genes are TRBV19 and TRBJ1-5; D is possibly TRBD1 (5 bases). Trimming pared 3 bases from V and 6 bases from J, leaving 9 bases between. Germline assignment: CDR1 LNHDA and CDR2 SQIVND (reference sequence). The CDR3 contains 13 residues. CDR3 in DNA: TGTGCCAGTAGTATTGGGGGGGGTCAGCCCCAGCATTTT. Its protein is CASSIGGGQPQHF.

In this sample, this clone turned up once. In nucleotides, the CDR3 is TGTGCCAGTGGACTAGACCAGGTCGGGGTCCCTGAAGCTTTCTTT. It encodes CASGLDQVGVPEAFF. V gene TRBV19 combines with J gene TRBJ1-1; the D is unclear. The length of the CDR3 is 15 residues. Germline V gene data show CDR1 as LNHDA and CDR2 as SQIVND (reference sequence). The V end was cut by 8 bases, the J end by 6 bases, with 22 bases between.

The chain has TRBV9 and TRBJ1-4; the D is unclear. The ends were cut back, 0 bases at V and 3 bases at J, with 15 bases in the middle. The germline V gene encodes CDR1 SGDLS and CDR2 YYNGEE. The CDR3 runs to 17 residues. The CDR3 loop reads CASSVVPGPVANEKLFF. Here the CDR3 DNA reads TGTGCCAGCAGCGTAGTTCCGGGCCCAGTAGCTAATGAAAAACTGTTTTTT.

This chain connects TRBV10-3 to TRBJ1-1; TRBD1 might be the D (5 bases). Germline V gives CDR1 ENHRY, CDR2 SYGVKD. This CDR3 spans 14 amino acids. V was shortened by 6 bases and J by 1 base, with 12 bases between the two germline ends. Here the CDR3 DNA reads TGTGCCATCAGCGGCAGGGAAACGAACACTGAAGCTTTCTTT. Translated, it gives CAISGRETNTEAFF.

This chain joins TRBV7-6 and TRBJ2-2; D is possibly TRBD1 (6 bases). This CDR3 has 14 amino acids. Germline V CDR1 and CDR2: SGHVS, FNYEAQ. V lost 1 base to trimming and J lost 6 bases, with 9 bases between them. The CDR3 reads CASSLEGEAGELFF. The CDR3 DNA follows: TGTGCCAGCAGCTTAGAGGGGGAAGCCGGGGAGCTGTTTTTT. Using reference TRBV7-6 and TRBJ2-2 for the parts outside the CDR3, the full variable domain is GAGVSQSPRYKVTKRGQDVALRCDPISGHVSLYWYRQALGQGPEFLTYFNYEAQQDKSGLPNDRFSAERPEGSISTLTIQRTEQRDSAMYRCASSLEGEAGELFFGEGSRLTVL.

J is TRBJ1-2 and V is TRBV7-2; D uncertain. From germline, CDR1 is SGHTA and CDR2 FQGNSA. The V end lost 5 bases, the J end lost 3 bases, and 10 bases lay between the germline ends. The CDR3 sequence is 13 residues long. The CDR3 reads CASSIDPYYGYTF. CDR3 coding DNA: TGTGCCAGCAGCATCGACCCCTACTATGGCTACACCTTC.

V gene TRBV27 combines with J gene TRBJ2-2, with a tentative D call TRBD2 (5 bases). The germline V gene has CDR1 MNHEY and CDR2 SMNVEV (reference sequence). This CDR3 is 18 amino acids long. Trimming took 4 bases from V and 5 from J, leaving 23 bases between them. CDR3 protein: CASSSTVGSGGWTGELFF. The CDR3 DNA is TGTGCCAGCAGTTCTACCGTGGGGTCAGGAGGTTGGACCGGGGAGCTGTTTTTT.

CDR3 sequence reads: CASSQVSDRGNYGYTF. Here the CDR3 DNA reads TGTGCCAGCAGCCAAGTATCGGACAGGGGAAACTATGGCTACACCTTC. The chain couples TRBV4-2 to TRBJ1-2, with 9 bases matching TRBD1. This CDR3 is built from 16 residues. Germline V gene data show CDR1 as LGHNA and CDR2 as YNFKEQ. The V gene end was trimmed by 1 base and the J gene end by 2 bases; junction bases not matched to a gene: 5.

The V gene is TRBV7-8, the J gene TRBJ1-1; 8 nucleotides align to TRBD1. With 5 bases clipped from V and 7 bases from J, the junction kept 9 bases outside the gene matches. This CDR3 is built from 14 residues. The germline CDR1 and CDR2 sequences are SGHVS and FQNEAQ. The DNA for the CDR3 is TGTGCCAGCAGCACCAGGGGGCGCAGAATTGAAGCTTTCTTT. Its protein product is CASSTRGRRIEAFF.

This chain uses TRBV6-1 with TRBJ2-7; a weak D match, TRBD2 (5 bases). CDR3 size: 12 residues. From germline, CDR1 is MNHNS and CDR2 SASEGT. Trimming took off 6 bases at V and 6 bases at J, with 12 bases between the two ends. This CDR3 reads CASRWTGGEQYF. CDR3 nucleotide sequence: TGTGCCAGCAGATGGACCGGAGGCGAGCAGTACTTC.

The rearrangement uses TRBV7-2 and TRBJ2-7; maybe TRBD1 (5 bases). Trimming stripped 5 bases from V and 2 bases from J, with 13 bases between. There are 14 residues in the CDR3. CDR1 is SGHTA, CDR2 FQGNSA, per germline. The CDR3 protein is CASSLDRNPYEQYF. The CDR3 DNA sequence: TGTGCCAGCAGCCTCGACAGAAACCCCTACGAGCAGTACTTC.

The rearrangement links TRBV7-2 to TRBJ2-1; the match to TRBD2 covers 11 bases. In germline, CDR1 is SGHTA, CDR2 FQGNSA. V was pared by 5 bases and J by 4 bases, with 10 bases of the junction left unmatched. The CDR3 is made up of 17 amino acids. The CDR3 DNA reads TGTGCCAGCAGCCTGGTAGCGGGAGGGTGGGGATACAATGAGCAGTTCTTC. It translates to CASSLVAGGWGYNEQFF. The variable domain in full, with the rest retrieved from reference TRBV7-2 and TRBJ2-1, is GAGVSQSPSNKVTEKGKDVELRCDPISGHTALYWYRQSLGQGLEFLIYFQGNSAPDKSGLPSDRFSAERTGGSVSTLTIQRTQQEDSAVYLCASSLVAGGWGYNEQFFGPGTRLTVL.

V usage is TRBV9 and J usage is TRBJ1-4, with 7 bases fitting TRBD1. After removal of 6 bases from V and 3 bases from J, the junction contained 8 bases not matched to a gene. Germline CDR1 reads SGDLS; CDR2 reads YYNGEE. This CDR3 is 15 amino acids long. The CDR3 coding sequence is TGTGCCAGCACCAACAGGCAGGGGGCTAATGAAAAACTGTTTTTT. It specifies CASTNRQGANEKLFF.

The chain carries TRBV19 and TRBJ1-5, with 10 bases lining up with TRBD1. Germline V CDR1 and CDR2: LNHDA, SQIVND (reference sequence). The J segment lost 9 bases and the V segment lost 9 bases, leaving 26 bases of the junction unmatched. The CDR3 consists of 19 residues. DNA for the CDR3: TGTGCCAGCCAGCGTCAGAGGGGGACCCCGGGACAGGGGTATCCGCCCCAGCATTTT. Its translation is CASQRQRGTPGQGYPPQHF.

The rearrangement joins TRBV7-2 to TRBJ2-5; D is ambiguous. Trimming pared 2 bases from V and 9 bases from J, leaving 10 bases between. Germline lookup yields CDR1 SGHTA and CDR2 FQGNSA. The CDR3 has 12 amino acids. Written as DNA, the CDR3 is TGTGCCAGCAGCTTAAACTCAAAATCCCAGTACTTC. The encoded protein is CASSLNSKSQYF.

The rearrangement uses TRBV27 and TRBJ1-5, with D hard to call. Germline assignment: CDR1 MNHEY and CDR2 SMNVEV (reference sequence). This CDR3 region has 12 residues. V shed 5 bases and J shed 7 bases, with 9 bases lying between them. As DNA, the CDR3 is TGTGCCAGCAGTCCGGCGGGCCAGCCCCAGCATTTT. This codes for CASSPAGQPQHF.

The chain carries TRBV2 and TRBJ2-3; 7 bases map to TRBD1. The germline CDR1 and CDR2 sequences are SNHLY and FYNNEI. This CDR3 has 14 amino acids. The V and J ends lost 5 bases and 3 bases, in that order; junction bases with no gene match: 5. The CDR3 reads CASSRTGPTDTQYF. The DNA for the CDR3 is TGTGCCAGCAGTCGGACAGGCCCTACAGATACGCAGTATTTT.

The chain links TRBV18 to TRBJ2-2; 8 nucleotides agree with TRBD2. J was trimmed by 6 bases and V by 3 bases; bases with no gene match: 9. The CDR3 loop spans 16 amino acids. Germline CDR1 KGHSH, CDR2 LQKENI. This chain's CDR3 is CASSPATGGPPGELFF. CDR3 in DNA: TGTGCCAGCTCACCGGCAACGGGAGGGCCTCCCGGGGAGCTGTTTTTT.